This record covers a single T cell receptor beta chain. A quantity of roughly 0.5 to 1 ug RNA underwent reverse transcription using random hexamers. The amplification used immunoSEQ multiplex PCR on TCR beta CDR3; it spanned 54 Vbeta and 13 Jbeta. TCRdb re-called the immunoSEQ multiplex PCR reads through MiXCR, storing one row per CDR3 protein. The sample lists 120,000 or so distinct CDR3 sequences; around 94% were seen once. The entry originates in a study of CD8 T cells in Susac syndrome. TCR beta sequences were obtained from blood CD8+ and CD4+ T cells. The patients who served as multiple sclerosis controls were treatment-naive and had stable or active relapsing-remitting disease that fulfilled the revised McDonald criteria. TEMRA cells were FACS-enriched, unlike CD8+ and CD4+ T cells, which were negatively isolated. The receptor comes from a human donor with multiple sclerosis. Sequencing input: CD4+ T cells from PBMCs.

Here the CDR3 reads CASSLMGSKGYTF. The CDR3, as DNA: TGTGCCAGCAGTTTAATGGGTTCGAAAGGCTACACCTTC. The chain joins TRBV12-3 or TRBV12-4 to TRBJ1-2; D remains ambiguous. Trimming took 2 bases from V and 8 from J, leaving 12 bases between them. The CDR3 is made up of 13 amino acids.